These 8 T cell receptor beta chains were all obtained from the same sample, sequenced in a study of blood T cell repertoires in COVID-19. TCRdb's table, derived via immunoSEQ multiplex PCR, lists solely in-frame clones and lacks some. The profile covers over 90,000 clones, with approximately 89% appearing a single time and 17% taken by the ten largest. The sample consisted of peripheral blood. The receptors were sampled from a woman over 75 in a cohort sampled during active COVID-19.

The J gene is TRBJ1-2, the V gene TRBV2; D uncertain. V was shortened by 3 bases and J by 4 bases, with 9 bases between the two germline ends. There are 13 residues in the CDR3. Germline V gives CDR1 SNHLY, CDR2 FYNNEI. The CDR3 DNA reads TGTGCCAGCAGTGAGGTGGGCAGCTATGGCTACACCTTC. Its translation is CASSEVGSYGYTF.

CDR3 in amino acids: CASSPLKTTPSYNEQFF. The CDR3 region has the DNA TGTGCCAGCAGTCCCCTAAAGACAACCCCGAGTTACAATGAGCAGTTCTTC. This chain links TRBV6-4 with TRBJ2-1; D gene unclear. Trimming cost V 5 bases and J 4 bases, with 21 bases left between them. Germline V CDR1 and CDR2: MRHNA, SNTAGT. The CDR3 is 17 residues long.

This chain uses TRBV5-1 with TRBJ2-2; 8 bases fit TRBD1. Germline V gene data show CDR1 as SGHRS and CDR2 as YFSETQ. V was clipped by 4 bases and J by 6 bases; unmatched bases: 8. This CDR3 has 15 amino acids. CDR3 coding DNA: TGCGCCAGCAGCCCGAGCAGGGGGCTAGCCGGGGAGCTGTTTTTT. Protein product: CASSPSRGLAGELFF.

The chain carries TRBV5-4 and TRBJ2-4; 7 bases align to TRBD2. The trim removed 0 bases at V and 4 bases at J, leaving 7 bases unmatched. This CDR3 is 16 amino acids long. The germline CDR1 and CDR2 sequences are SGHNT and YYREEE (reference sequence). The CDR3 nucleotides read TGTGCCAGCAGCTTGGAGTCGAGCGGGACGAAAAACATTCAGTACTTC. Translation gives CASSLESSGTKNIQYF.

J is TRBJ2-3 and V is TRBV13, with 11 bases aligning to TRBD2. Germline loops: CDR1 PRHDT, CDR2 FYEKMQ (reference sequence). The CDR3 consists of 16 residues. The V and J ends lost 4 bases and 5 bases, in that order; junction bases with no gene match: 8. CDR3 residues: CASSSILAGVGDTQYF. The CDR3 DNA sequence: TGTGCCAGCAGCTCGATACTAGCGGGAGTGGGAGATACGCAGTATTTT.

V is TRBV7-6 and J is TRBJ2-4; D might be TRBD2 (6 bases). V lost 2 bases, J lost 1 base, and 12 bases lay in between. The CDR3 length is 16 residues. Germline V gene data show CDR1 as SGHVS and CDR2 as FNYEAQ. CDR3 sequence reads: CASSLWAGGAKNIQYF. DNA for the CDR3: TGTGCCAGCAGCTTATGGGCAGGAGGGGCCAAAAACATTCAGTACTTC.

The chain carries TRBV15 and TRBJ2-6; maybe TRBD2 (7 bases). V lost 2 bases to trimming and J lost 0 bases, with 20 bases between them. The CDR3 extends over 20 amino acids. Per the germline V gene, CDR1 is LNHNV and CDR2 is YYDKDF (reference sequence). The chain's CDR3 is CATSRNPQRGTNSGANVLTF. The CDR3 region has the DNA TGTGCCACCAGCAGAAACCCTCAAAGGGGGACTAACTCTGGGGCCAACGTCCTGACTTTC.

This clone was recorded only once. The V and J genes are TRBV7-8 and TRBJ1-1, with a possible D match to TRBD1 (5 bases). CDR1 and CDR2 from the germline V gene are SGHVS and FQNEAQ. With 1 base removed from V and 0 bases from J, the gap between germline ends came to 9 bases. CDR3 length: 15 amino acids. The DNA for the CDR3 is TGTGCCAGCAGCTTAGAGGGGCGCATGAACACTGAAGCTTTCTTT. It specifies CASSLEGRMNTEAFF.